These 32 T cell receptor beta chains originate from one sample sequenced in a study of vaccination effects on CD4 cells after COVID-19. Assay: immunoSEQ multiplex PCR; the TCRdb copy retains only in-frame clones and omits some. The top ten clones hold 2.5% to 3% of a sample with about 41,000 clones, 77% of them seen once. These receptors are not linked to any known antigen. The ViraFEST assay expanded antigen-specific CD4+ T cells with viral peptide pools before sequencing. Culture lasted about 10 days before CD4+ T cell isolation. Vaccinees lacked prior SARS-CoV-2 infection and tested negative for nucleocapsid antibodies. Sequencing used CD4+ T cells from PBMCs cultured with HCoV-NL63 spike peptides, obtained before COVID-19 vaccination. The receptors derive from a human donor who received a COVID-19 vaccine.

The rearrangement links TRBV5-1 to TRBJ1-4, with unresolved D. The germline CDR1 and CDR2 sequences are SGHRS and YFSETQ. This CDR3 is built from 13 residues. The ends were cut back, 2 bases at V and 3 bases at J, with 5 bases in the middle. For the CDR3, the DNA is TGCGCCAGCAGCTTAGGATCTAATGAAAAACTGTTTTTT. Translating gives CASSLGSNEKLFF.

The V and J genes are TRBV9 and TRBJ2-1; possibly TRBD1 for D (6 bases). From germline, CDR1 is SGDLS and CDR2 YYNGEE. This CDR3 is 15 amino acids long. V shed 1 base and J shed 0 bases, with 8 bases lying between them. CDR3 nucleotides: TGTGCCAGCAGCGTACTGGGGGCCTCCTACAATGAGCAGTTCTTC. Protein: CASSVLGASYNEQFF.

The chain combines TRBV11-2 with TRBJ2-1; 7 bases align to TRBD1. V gave up 1 base and J gave up 1 base; unmatched junction bases: 10. The CDR3 extends over 18 amino acids. CDR1 and CDR2 (germline): SGHAT, FQNNGV. CDR3 coding DNA: TGTGCCAGCAGCTTAGGGCTCATGAGGGGGCAGTCCTACAATGAGCAGTTCTTC. Translation gives CASSLGLMRGQSYNEQFF.

V is TRBV6-5 and J is TRBJ2-5; TRBD2 matches at 8 bases. The CDR3 totals 13 residues. V lost 8 bases to trimming and J lost 5 bases; unmatched junction nucleotides: 7. Germline loops: CDR1 MNHEY, CDR2 SVGAGI. CDR3 amino acids: CASRHLAGETQYF. CDR3 coding DNA: TGTGCCAGCCGGCACTTAGCGGGGGAGACCCAGTACTTC.

This clone came up a few times. The CDR3 sequence: CASFDPTGGAGSNQPQHF. CDR3 DNA sequence: TGTGCCAGCTTTGATCCTACGGGGGGCGCGGGTAGCAATCAGCCCCAGCATTTT. V gene TRBV7-7 combines with J gene TRBJ1-5; D may be TRBD1 (6 bases). The CDR3 consists of 18 residues. The V and J ends lost 8 bases and 0 bases respectively, with 23 bases between them. Germline-derived CDR1 and CDR2 are SSHAT and FNYEAQ (reference sequence).

This sequence joins TRBV9 and TRBJ2-2; 13 nucleotides agree with TRBD2. This CDR3 has 16 residues. Germline-derived CDR1 and CDR2 are SGDLS and YYNGEE. The ends lost 3 bases at V and 7 bases at J; junction bases unmatched: 6. Here the CDR3 reads CASSAGTSGAHGELFF. Written as DNA, the CDR3 is TGTGCCAGCAGCGCCGGGACTAGCGGGGCACACGGGGAGCTGTTTTTT.

V gene TRBV3-1 (or the pseudogene TRBV3-2) combines with J gene TRBJ2-5, with D perhaps TRBD1 or TRBD2 (6 bases each). V lost 1 base and J 1 base, leaving 7 bases between the germline ends. The CDR3 extends over 14 amino acids. The V gene's germline CDR1 is LGHDT and CDR2 YNNKEL (reference sequence). CDR3 sequence reads: CASSQAGAQETQYF. In DNA, the CDR3 is TGTGCCAGCAGCCAAGCGGGGGCCCAAGAGACCCAGTACTTC.

The V and J genes are TRBV29-1 and TRBJ1-4; the match to TRBD1 covers 9 bases. Germline V gene lookup returns CDR1 SQVTM and CDR2 ANQGSEA. The V segment lost 6 bases and the J segment 3 bases; nucleotides outside the gene matches: 5. The CDR3 contains 14 residues. The CDR3 reads CSVGTGLANEKLFF. The CDR3 region has the DNA TGCAGCGTGGGGACAGGGCTGGCTAATGAAAAACTGTTTTTT.

This CDR3 is CASSFQGTSGGVTDTQYF. CDR3 nucleotides: TGTGCCAGCAGTTTCCAGGGGACTAGCGGGGGTGTCACAGATACGCAGTATTTT. The gene calls are TRBV28 and TRBJ2-3; 14 bases map to TRBD2. V lost 3 bases, J lost 2 bases, and 7 bases stayed unmatched. CDR3 length: 18 amino acids. From germline, CDR1 is MDHEN and CDR2 SYDVKM.

This clone was seen once. This chain links TRBV6-6 with TRBJ1-1; maybe TRBD1 (6 bases). Trimming pared 6 bases from V and 7 bases from J, leaving 15 bases between. CDR1 and CDR2 from the germline V gene are MNHNY and SVGAGI (reference sequence). This CDR3 spans 13 amino acids. The CDR3 protein is CASRADRAHEAFF. CDR3 bases: TGTGCCAGCAGAGCGGACAGAGCCCATGAAGCTTTCTTT.

The CDR3 spells CASSTRDWGNEQFF. Here the CDR3 DNA reads TGTGCCAGCAGCACACGGGACTGGGGGAATGAGCAGTTCTTC. The genes are TRBV7-9 and TRBJ2-1, with TRBD2 as a possible D gene (6 bases). Trimming pared 5 bases from V and 7 bases from J, leaving 15 bases between. Germline CDR1 SEHNR, CDR2 FQNEAQ (reference sequence). CDR3 length: 14 residues.

This clone was seen a few times. This chain joins TRBV5-5 and TRBJ1-2; D is uncertain. CDR1 is SGHKS, CDR2 YYEKEE, per germline (reference sequence). V lost 4 bases and J lost 2, with 15 bases in between. The CDR3 has 15 amino acids. The CDR3 DNA reads as TGTGCCAGCAGCCCCAGCGGATTACAAAACTATGGCTACACCTTC. Protein sequence: CASSPSGLQNYGYTF.

V is TRBV9 and J is TRBJ1-2; maybe TRBD1 (6 bases). The germline CDR1 and CDR2 sequences are SGDLS and YYNGEE. Trimming removed 3 bases at V and 0 bases at J, with 27 bases between. The CDR3 consists of 20 residues. CDR3 amino acids: CASSALSPTTGLWANYGYTF. The CDR3 nucleotides read TGTGCCAGCAGCGCCTTGTCACCTACCACAGGGCTATGGGCTAACTATGGCTACACCTTC.

The rearrangement uses TRBV24-1 and TRBJ1-5; tentatively, D is TRBD1 (5 bases). V was pared by 2 bases and J by 0 bases, with 13 bases between. Germline V gives CDR1 KGHDR, CDR2 SFDVKD. The CDR3 length is 17 residues. CDR3 protein: CATSDSSTDYSNQPQHF. Written as DNA, the CDR3 is TGTGCCACCAGTGATTCCTCGACAGATTATAGCAATCAGCCCCAGCATTTT.

The chain uses TRBV6-5 and TRBJ1-1, with D perhaps matching TRBD1 (5 bases). V lost 3 bases and J lost 0, with 11 bases in between. The germline CDR1 and CDR2 sequences are MNHEY and SVGAGI. The length of the CDR3 is 15 residues. Written as DNA, the CDR3 is TGTGCCAGCAGTTATTCGGGACGGATGAACACTGAAGCTTTCTTT. Its translation is CASSYSGRMNTEAFF.

For the CDR3, the DNA is TGTGCCAGCAGCCCCCCTCCCGGGATGTGGACTAGCGAAAACACCGGGGAGCTGTTTTTT. Protein sequence: CASSPPPGMWTSENTGELFF. The J gene is TRBJ2-2, the V gene TRBV28; 9 bases line up with TRBD2. Germline trimming cut 6 bases from V and 2 bases from J; bases unmatched to any gene: 19. The germline V gene encodes CDR1 MDHEN and CDR2 SYDVKM. The CDR3 runs to 20 residues.

This clone was found once. The CDR3 nucleotides are TGTGCCAGCAGCGTTAATTTCACAGGGGGCAACCCTTTGGATGAGCAGTTCTTC. Its translation is CASSVNFTGGNPLDEQFF. This rearrangement joins TRBV9 to TRBJ2-1; 9 bases agree with TRBD1. The CDR3 loop spans 18 amino acids. Looked up from germline, CDR1 is SGDLS and CDR2 is YYNGEE. V lost 2 bases and J lost 8; bases outside the gene matches: 17.

The sample holds one count of this clone. The CDR3 is CASSVATVLSGANVLTF. The DNA of the CDR3 is TGTGCCAGCAGCGTAGCTACAGTCCTCTCTGGGGCCAACGTCCTGACTTTC. The chain joins TRBV9 to TRBJ2-6; D is uncertain. Germline V CDR1 and CDR2: SGDLS, YYNGEE. The CDR3 has 17 residues. The V gene lost 0 bases and the J gene lost 0 bases, with 10 bases spanning the gap. The entire variable domain, with the rest obtained from reference TRBV9 and TRBJ2-6, is as follows: DSGVTQTPKHLITATGQRVTLRCSPRSGDLSVYWYQQSLDQGLQFLIQYYNGEERAKGNILERFSAQQFPDLHSELNLSSLELGDSALYFCASSVATVLSGANVLTFGAGSRLTVL.

This sequence joins TRBV19 and TRBJ1-2; D remains unclear. This CDR3 contains 15 residues. With 0 bases removed from V and 5 bases from J, the gap between germline ends came to 13 bases. CDR1 is LNHDA and CDR2 is SQIVND in the germline V gene (reference sequence). The CDR3 nucleotides read TGTGCCAGTAGTATAGAAGTTGGCCAGTCGTATGGCTACACCTTC. Residues: CASSIEVGQSYGYTF.

CDR3 DNA sequence: TGCGCCAGCAGCTTATCAACAGGCCCGAACACCGGGGAGCTGTTTTTT. It yields the protein CASSLSTGPNTGELFF. The chain employs TRBV5-1 and TRBJ2-2, with TRBD1 as a possible D gene (5 bases). V was cut by 2 bases and J by 0 bases, with 11 bases left in between. CDR3 size: 16 residues. Germline loops: CDR1 SGHRS, CDR2 YFSETQ.

The J gene is TRBJ2-1, the V gene TRBV9; TRBD2 aligns across 11 bases. With 3 bases clipped from V and 7 bases from J, the junction kept 6 bases outside the gene matches. The germline V gene has CDR1 SGDLS and CDR2 YYNGEE. The CDR3 has 15 amino acids. CDR3 sequence: CASSATRTSGNEQFF. DNA for the CDR3: TGTGCCAGCAGCGCCACTCGGACTAGCGGGAATGAGCAGTTCTTC.

The genes are TRBV5-1 and TRBJ2-1; D unclear. The CDR3 sequence is 14 residues long. Deletions cut 2 bases from V and 0 bases from J, with 6 bases between. Germline assignment: CDR1 SGHRS and CDR2 YFSETQ. CDR3 region: CASSFGNSYNEQFF. The CDR3 nucleotides are TGCGCCAGCAGCTTTGGCAACTCCTACAATGAGCAGTTCTTC.

V usage is TRBV3-1 (or the pseudogene TRBV3-2) and J usage is TRBJ2-3; 7 nucleotides line up with TRBD2. CDR3 size: 17 residues. The V gene end was trimmed by 2 bases and the J gene end by 0 bases; junction bases not matched to a gene: 8. Per the germline V gene, CDR1 is LGHDT and CDR2 is YNNKEL (reference sequence). The CDR3 is CASSQTPSGPSTDTQYF. CDR3 sequence (DNA): TGTGCCAGCAGCCAAACCCCTAGCGGCCCAAGCACAGATACGCAGTATTTT.

V and J are TRBV6-6 and TRBJ1-2; no clear D. This CDR3 region has 15 residues. Trimming took off 6 bases at V and 0 bases at J, with 14 bases between the two ends. Germline assignment: CDR1 MNHNY and CDR2 SVGAGI (reference sequence). CDR3 nucleotide sequence: TGTGCCAGCAGCCCTTACGACGGCTCTAACTATGGCTACACCTTC. This sequence encodes CASSPYDGSNYGYTF.

The gene calls are TRBV19 and TRBJ2-3; D ambiguous. Germline V gives CDR1 LNHDA, CDR2 SQIVND (reference sequence). Trimming removed 5 bases at V and 5 bases at J, with 8 bases between. The CDR3 is made up of 12 amino acids. The CDR3 DNA is TGTGCCAGTAGTCGCAGGAGAGATACGCAGTATTTT. Translated, it gives CASSRRRDTQYF.

For the CDR3, the DNA is TGTGCTAGTGGTCCAGGACACGAGATTAGCAATCAGCCCCAGCATTTT. Residues: CASGPGHEISNQPQHF. V and J are TRBV12-5 and TRBJ1-5; perhaps TRBD1 as D (5 bases). The V and J ends lost 5 bases and 0 bases respectively, with 14 bases between them. The V gene's germline CDR1 is LGHNT and CDR2 FRNRAP. CDR3 length equals 16 residues.

The rearrangement joins TRBV6-4 to TRBJ2-5; TRBD1 matches 7 bases. CDR1 is MRHNA, CDR2 SNTAGT, per germline. With V trimmed by 0 bases and J by 5 bases, 6 bases remained unmatched. The CDR3 covers 15 residues. This CDR3 reads CASSDSMTGPETQYF. CDR3 in DNA: TGTGCCAGCAGTGACTCTATGACAGGGCCGGAGACCCAGTACTTC.

The chain combines TRBV4-1 with TRBJ1-3, with a weak D call TRBD1 (6 bases). Between the trimmed V and J ends, which lost 4 bases and 4 bases, there was a span of 11 bases. Germline lookup yields CDR1 MGHRA and CDR2 YSYEKL. The CDR3 has 14 residues. CDR3 nucleotides: TGCGCCAGCAGCCTAGAAGGGGGAGGAAACACCATATATTTT. This codes for CASSLEGGGNTIYF.

The chain couples TRBV7-2 to TRBJ2-4; D remains ambiguous. From germline, CDR1 is SGHTA and CDR2 FQGNSA. V lost 2 bases to trimming and J lost 0 bases, with 17 bases between them. The CDR3 length is 18 residues. Here the CDR3 DNA reads TGTGCCAGCAGCTTACTCGTCTCCGGAGCAGTAGCCAAAAACATTCAGTACTTC. Translation: CASSLLVSGAVAKNIQYF.

This clone was observed once. The chain couples TRBV5-1 to TRBJ1-4; TRBD1 matches 7 bases. This CDR3 spans 14 amino acids. The V gene end was trimmed by 2 bases and the J gene end by 5 bases; junction bases not matched to a gene: 3. CDR1 SGHRS and CDR2 YFSETQ come from the germline V gene. CDR3 protein: CASSLDRANEKLFF. The DNA of the CDR3 is TGCGCCAGCAGCTTAGACAGGGCGAATGAAAAACTGTTTTTT.

The V call is TRBV5-1, the J call TRBJ2-3; D is unclear. Per the germline V gene, CDR1 is SGHRS and CDR2 is YFSETQ. The CDR3 has 14 amino acids. The V end was cut by 5 bases, the J end by 3 bases, with 13 bases between. The CDR3 DNA sequence: TGCGCCAGCAGTCTGGTGGGCATTACAGATACGCAGTATTTT. Translated, it gives CASSLVGITDTQYF.

This clone was found once. V gene TRBV5-6 combines with J gene TRBJ1-5, with a possible D match to TRBD1 (6 bases). The ends were cut back, 1 base at V and 5 bases at J, with 10 bases in the middle. CDR1 and CDR2 (germline): SGHDT, YYEEEE. This CDR3 is built from 14 residues. CDR3 in amino acids: CASSLIAGDQPQHF. CDR3 DNA sequence: TGTGCCAGCAGCTTGATCGCAGGGGATCAGCCCCAGCATTTT.